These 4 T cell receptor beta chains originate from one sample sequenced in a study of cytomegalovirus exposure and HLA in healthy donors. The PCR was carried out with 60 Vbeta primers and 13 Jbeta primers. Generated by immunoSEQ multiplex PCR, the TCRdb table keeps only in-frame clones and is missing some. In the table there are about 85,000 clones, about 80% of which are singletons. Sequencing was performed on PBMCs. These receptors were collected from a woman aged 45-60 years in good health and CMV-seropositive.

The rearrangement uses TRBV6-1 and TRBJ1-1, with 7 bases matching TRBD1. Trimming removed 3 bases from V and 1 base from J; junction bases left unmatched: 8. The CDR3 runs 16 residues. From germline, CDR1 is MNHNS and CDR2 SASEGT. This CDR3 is CASSELAGGGNTEAFF. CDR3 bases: TGTGCCAGCAGTGAGTTGGCAGGGGGAGGGAACACTGAAGCTTTCTTT.

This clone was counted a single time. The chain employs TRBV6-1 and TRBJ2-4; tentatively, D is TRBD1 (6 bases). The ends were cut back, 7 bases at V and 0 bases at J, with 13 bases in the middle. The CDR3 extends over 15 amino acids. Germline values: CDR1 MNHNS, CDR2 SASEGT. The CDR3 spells CASTHRDIAKNIQYF. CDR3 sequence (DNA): TGTGCCAGCACCCACAGGGACATAGCCAAAAACATTCAGTACTTC.

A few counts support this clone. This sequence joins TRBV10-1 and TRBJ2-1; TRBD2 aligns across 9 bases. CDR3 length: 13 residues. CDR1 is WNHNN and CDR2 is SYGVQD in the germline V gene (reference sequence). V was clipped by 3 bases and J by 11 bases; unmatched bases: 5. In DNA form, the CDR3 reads TGCGCCAGCAGTGAATCAAGCGGGGGGAAGCAGTTCTTC. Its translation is CASSESSGGKQFF.

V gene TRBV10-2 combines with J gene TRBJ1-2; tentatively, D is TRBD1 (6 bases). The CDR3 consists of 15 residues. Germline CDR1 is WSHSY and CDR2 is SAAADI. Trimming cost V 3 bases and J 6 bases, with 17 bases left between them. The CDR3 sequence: CASSDPGQLIDGYTF. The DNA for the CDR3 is TGCGCCAGCAGTGACCCGGGACAACTGATTGATGGCTACACCTTC.